Listed below are T cell receptor beta chains from one sample, sequenced in a study of beta chain features in type 1 diabetes. Assay: immunoSEQ multiplex PCR; the TCRdb copy retains only in-frame clones and omits some. Among approximately 170,000 clones listed, around 8% were seen once. Specimen: central memory CD4+ T cells from blood. These receptors were taken from a woman in her thirties or forties with type 1 diabetes. Both conserved end residues are part of each CDR3. The order of the fields is clone size, D gene, V gene, J gene, CDR3 DNA, CDR3 protein. D genes are given only for firm matches. For some rows the clone size is stated as once, few or many, or as a class when expanded; others skip it.

NA	NA	TRBV29-1	TRBJ1-2	TGCAGCGTCCAACGGGAGTTCCGGCATGGCTACACCTTC	CSVQREFRHGYTF
NA	NA	TRBV4-1	TRBJ1-6	TGCGCCAGCAGCCAAGAAGTCCCCAGGGTTGGAAATTCACCCCTCCACTTT	CASSQEVPRVGNSPLHF
few	NA	TRBV6-5	TRBJ1-5	TGTGCCAGCAGCCTAAATTACAATCAGCCCCAGCATTTT	CASSLNYNQPQHF
NA	TRBD2	TRBV18	TRBJ2-5	TGTGCCAGCTCACCCGACGGGGGGGCGGAGACCCAGTACTTC	CASSPDGGAETQYF
many	NA	TRBV7-9	TRBJ1-1	TGTGCCAGCAGTCGCGGGACTCTGAACACTGAAGCTTTCTTT	CASSRGTLNTEAFF
NA	NA	TRBV27	TRBJ2-7	TGTGCCAGCAGTTTAAGTCTAGCTAGGTCCTACGAGCAGTACTTC	CASSLSLARSYEQYF
NA	NA	TRBV7-9	TRBJ2-5	TGTGCCAGCAGCTTAAATCGGGGTGAGACCCAGTACTTC	CASSLNRGETQYF
few	NA	TRBV6-5	TRBJ1-2	TGTGCCAGCAGTTACACCTGGACAGCCCCGGGGCATGGCTACACCTTC	CASSYTWTAPGHGYTF
few	NA	TRBV5-1	TRBJ2-1	TGCGCCAGCAGCTTGGCCGGGACTTCCAATGAGCAGTTCTTC	CASSLAGTSNEQFF
NA	TRBD1	TRBV7-9	TRBJ1-3	TGTGCCAGCAAACTACAGGGGGGAAACACCATATATTTT	CASKLQGGNTIYF
NA	TRBD2	TRBV11-2	TRBJ2-3	TGTGCCAGCACTCCCGGGGGGAATACGCAGTATTTT	CASTPGGNTQYF
few	TRBD2	TRBV7-7	TRBJ2-5	TGTGCCAGCAGCTCGGGACTAGCGGGAGTAGAGACCCAGTACTTC	CASSSGLAGVETQYF
NA	TRBD2	TRBV28	TRBJ2-5	TGTGCCAGCAGTTGGACTAGCGGGACGGAGACCCAGTACTTC	CASSWTSGTETQYF
NA	TRBD1	TRBV29-1	TRBJ1-1	TGCAGCGTTGATTCCGGGACAGGGAAAGCTTTCTTT	CSVDSGTGKAFF
few	TRBD2	TRBV18	TRBJ2-7	TGTGCCAGCTCACCACAACTAGCGGGAGGGCTCTACGAGCAGTACTTC	CASSPQLAGGLYEQYF
many	TRBD1	TRBV29-1	TRBJ2-5	TGCAGCGTTTGGACAGGCCAAGAGACCCAGTACTTC	CSVWTGQETQYF
few	TRBD1	TRBV29-1	TRBJ1-2	TGCAGCGTTGAAGGCAGGGGGCACTATGGCTACACCTTC	CSVEGRGHYGYTF
NA	TRBD2	TRBV28	TRBJ2-7	TGTGCCAGCGAAACGGCTAGCGGTACGGTTAGGGCCTACGAGCAGTACTTC	CASETASGTVRAYEQYF
many	TRBD2	TRBV15	TRBJ2-1	TGTGCCACCAGCAGGGGTACTAGCGGTGAGCAGTTCTTC	CATSRGTSGEQFF
few	TRBD1	TRBV10-3	TRBJ2-5	TGTGCCATCAGTGATCCGACAGGGGAAGAGACCCAGTACTTC	CAISDPTGEETQYF
NA	NA	TRBV28	TRBJ2-7	TGTGCCAGCGCTTCCCACTATAGTGCCTACGAGCAGTACTTC	CASASHYSAYEQYF
NA	TRBD2	TRBV7-9	TRBJ2-4	TGTGCCAGCAGCTTAGGGGCTAGCGGGAGATCTAAAAACATTCAGTACTTC	CASSLGASGRSKNIQYF
NA	NA	TRBV6-5	TRBJ1-1	TGTGCCAGCAGTTACTCGATCGGTAGAGGGACTGAAGCTTTCTTT	CASSYSIGRGTEAFF
few	NA	TRBV28	TRBJ2-6	TGTGCCAGCAACAAACAGGGTACCCCTTCTGGGGCCAACGTCCTGACTTTC	CASNKQGTPSGANVLTF
few	NA	TRBV9	TRBJ2-5	TGTGCCAGCAGCGTAGGCGGCAGGGCCACCCAAGAGACCCAGTACTTC	CASSVGGRATQETQYF
NA	NA	TRBV9	TRBJ1-2	TGTGCCAGCAGTTTAGCAGGGTATGGCTACACCTTC	CASSLAGYGYTF
NA	NA	TRBV13	TRBJ1-3	TGTGCCAGCAGCCTATCGACCAATACTCTAGGATTTGTATCTGGAAACACCATATATTTT	CASSLSTNTLGFVSGNTIYF
NA	TRBD1	TRBV11-2	TRBJ2-2	TGTGCCAGCAGCCCCGGACAGGGGGCGCCCACCGGGGAGCTGTTTTTT	CASSPGQGAPTGELFF
NA	NA	TRBV27	TRBJ2-1	TGTGCCAGCAGCCGACAGAGCTTGAACAATGAGCAGTTCTTC	CASSRQSLNNEQFF
NA	NA	TRBV2	TRBJ1-5	TGTGCCAGCTCCATGGGGAGGGGGGAACAGCCCCAGCATTTT	CASSMGRGEQPQHF
NA	TRBD2	TRBV4-1	TRBJ2-3	TGCGCCAGCAGTAGCGGGCCTAGCACAGATACGCAGTATTTT	CASSSGPSTDTQYF
NA	TRBD2	TRBV11-2	TRBJ2-1	TGTGCCAGCAGCTTATGGACTAGCGGGAGAAATGAGCAGTTCTTC	CASSLWTSGRNEQFF
NA	TRBD1	TRBV4-2	TRBJ2-1	TGTGCCAGCAGCCAAGTGGGACAGGGGTTCAATGAGCAGTTCTTC	CASSQVGQGFNEQFF
NA	NA	TRBV14	TRBJ2-5	TGTGCCAGCAGCCAAGTAGACAGAGAGACCCAGTACTTC	CASSQVDRETQYF
once	NA	TRBV5-1	TRBJ1-5	TGCGCCAGCAGCTTGGGAGAGAACAATCAGCCCCAGCATTTT	CASSLGENNQPQHF
few	TRBD1	TRBV18	TRBJ2-3	TGTGCCAGCTCGGCGGACAGGTTGAGTATCACGCAGTATTTT	CASSADRLSITQYF
NA	TRBD2	TRBV7-3	TRBJ2-2	TGTGCCAGCAGGATTACTAGCGGGAGCACCGGGGAGCTGTTTTTT	CASRITSGSTGELFF
NA	NA	TRBV9	TRBJ2-7	TGTGCCAGCAGCGTAGGACTTTCCTCCTACGAGCAGTACTTC	CASSVGLSSYEQYF
NA	NA	TRBV19	TRBJ1-6	TGTGCCAGTAGTATGCGAGTTGGTAATTCACCCCTCCACTTT	CASSMRVGNSPLHF
NA	TRBD2	TRBV5-4	TRBJ2-5	TGTGCCAGCAGCTTGCCCGGCCAGCGGGGTGAGACCCAGTACTTC	CASSLPGQRGETQYF
NA	NA	TRBV7-2	TRBJ1-1	TGTGCCAGCAGCACCTATTCTTGGACTGAAGCTTTCTTT	CASSTYSWTEAFF
few	TRBD1	TRBV19	TRBJ1-5	TGTGCCAGCCAGGGACAGAGCAATCAGCCCCAGCATTTT	CASQGQSNQPQHF
few	NA	TRBV4-1	TRBJ1-6	TGCGCCAGCAGCCAAGATGAAGGCTTCGGGGGTTCACCCCTCCACTTT	CASSQDEGFGGSPLHF
NA	NA	TRBV7-8	TRBJ1-1	TGTGCCAGCAGACAAAAGTGGAACACTGAAGCTTTCTTT	CASRQKWNTEAFF
NA	TRBD2	TRBV9	TRBJ2-3	TGTGCCAGCAGCGCCCCCCGGGGGGGATCAACAGATACGCAGTATTTT	CASSAPRGGSTDTQYF
NA	TRBD1	TRBV25-1	TRBJ1-5	TGTGCCAGCAGTGACTCAGGGGGCGCAGGTCAGCCCCAGCATTTT	CASSDSGGAGQPQHF
NA	TRBD1	TRBV28	TRBJ2-4	TGTGCCAGCAGATGGACAGGGGGAATTCAGTACTTC	CASRWTGGIQYF
few	TRBD2	TRBV4-3	TRBJ2-4	TGCGCCAGCAGCCAAGAGGTGGACGGGAGGGCCAAAAACATTCAGTACTTC	CASSQEVDGRAKNIQYF
few	NA	TRBV28	TRBJ1-1	TGTGCCAGCAGTTTACGGGGGGGCCGGAGAACTGAAGCTTTCTTT	CASSLRGGRRTEAFF
NA	TRBD2	TRBV28	TRBJ2-5	TGTGCCAGCAGACTAGCGGGGGAAGAGACCCAGTACTTC	CASRLAGEETQYF
many	TRBD1	TRBV5-4	TRBJ2-5	TGTGCCAGCAGCTTGGGGCAGGGGGAGTACGAGACCCAGTACTTC	CASSLGQGEYETQYF
NA	NA	TRBV19	TRBJ2-2	TGTGCCACCAGACAGGGAGGCCCCGGGGAGCTGTTTTTT	CATRQGGPGELFF
few	NA	TRBV4-1	TRBJ2-7	TGCGCCAGCAGCCAAGAGTTGGCCAGCTCCTACGAGCAGTACTTC	CASSQELASSYEQYF
few	TRBD2	TRBV19	TRBJ2-5	TGTGCCAGTAGTCCCCGAAGACTAGCGGAGCAAGAGACCCAGTACTTC	CASSPRRLAEQETQYF